These 19 T cell receptor beta chains were all obtained from the same sample, sequenced in a study of T cell responses to AZD1222 COVID-19 vaccine (dated by TCRdb to about 2021). Library construction relied on the immunoSEQ multiplex PCR assay. This immuneACCESS table, as held by TCRdb, lists in-frame sequences with V and J called but not all clones. Of the missing ones, under half trace to an unresolved V gene in checked studies; the others have no known cause. Present in this sample are some 130,000 clones, about nine tenths of which were seen just once. The ten largest clones capture 20% to 25% of the sample. Explained via the paper, the time point label denotes: baseline before first vaccination. Sample: peripheral blood, taken on day 0 of AZD1222 vaccination. The receptors originated from an adult in good health.

CDR3 amino acids: CAWSVSDSFYGYTF. CDR3 bases: TGTGCCTGGAGTGTCTCGGACAGTTTCTATGGCTACACCTTC. The chain joins TRBV30 to TRBJ1-2; weak D call: TRBD1 (6 bases). The germline gives CDR1 GTSNPN, CDR2 SVGIG (reference sequence). The CDR3 is 14 amino acids. V was cut by 0 bases and J by 4 bases, with 12 bases left in between. The complete variable domain, with remaining parts taken from reference TRBV30 and TRBJ1-2, reads SQTIHQWPATLVQPVGSPLSLECTVEGTSNPNLYWYRQAAGRGLQLLFYSVGIGQISSEVPQNLSASRPQDRQFILSSKKLLLSDSGFYLCAWSVSDSFYGYTFGSGTRLTVV.

The genes are TRBV6-5 and TRBJ1-2; D might be TRBD1 (6 bases). V was clipped by 7 bases and J by 5 bases, with 17 bases between them. Germline CDR1 MNHEY, CDR2 SVGAGI. This CDR3 spans 14 amino acids. CDR3 region: CASISGGVGYGYTF. CDR3 sequence (DNA): TGTGCCAGCATTTCGGGGGGCGTAGGGTATGGCTACACCTTC.

This chain connects TRBV7-2 to TRBJ1-5; weak D call: TRBD1 (6 bases). There are 15 residues in the CDR3. Trimming stripped 2 bases from V and 7 bases from J, with 15 bases between. The germline V gene encodes CDR1 SGHTA and CDR2 FQGNSA. CDR3 nucleotides: TGTGCCAGCAGCTTAAACGGACAGAAGGGACAGCCCCAGCATTTT. This translates into CASSLNGQKGQPQHF.

V and J are TRBV6-5 and TRBJ2-7, with D perhaps given as TRBD1 or TRBD2 (5 bases each). V was cut by 2 bases and J by 3 bases, with 11 bases left in between. The CDR3 has 14 residues. Germline-derived CDR1 and CDR2 are MNHEY and SVGAGI. This CDR3 reads CASSYRGDFYEQYF. The CDR3 DNA sequence: TGTGCCAGCAGTTACAGAGGGGATTTCTACGAGCAGTACTTC.

As concerns this clone: In this CDR3 the conserved last residue, phenylalanine or tryptophan, is missing, so a read error is likely. Because the CDR3's place on the DNA is in doubt, the DNA is left out and the CDR3 is given as listed by TCRdb. This chain connects TRBV11-1 to TRBJ2-7; the D call TRBD1 from the table was never checked on the DNA. Termini included, the CDR3 measures 11 amino acids. The V gene's germline CDR1 is SGHAT and CDR2 FQDESV (reference sequence). CDR3 in amino acids: CASSLLGTVPG.

V usage is TRBV7-2 and J usage is TRBJ2-5, with TRBD1 identical over 7 bases. The CDR3 totals 17 residues. The ends lost 4 bases at V and 4 bases at J; junction bases unmatched: 15. Germline lookup yields CDR1 SGHTA and CDR2 FQGNSA. CDR3 nucleotides: TGTGCCAGCAGCTATGCCAAGGGGGCTCGGTTTTTAGAGACCCAGTACTTC. As protein: CASSYAKGARFLETQYF.

The chain has TRBV7-9 and TRBJ1-2; D may be TRBD1 (5 bases). This CDR3 spans 15 amino acids. The V and J ends lost 1 base and 3 bases respectively, with 12 bases between them. Germline CDR1 SEHNR, CDR2 FQNEAQ (reference sequence). The DNA of the CDR3 is TGTGCCAGCAGCTTAGAGGAGGGGACCTACTATGGCTACACCTTC. Amino acids: CASSLEEGTYYGYTF.

This chain joins TRBV19 and TRBJ1-2, with D perhaps matching TRBD1 (6 bases). Trimming removed 10 bases at V and 3 bases at J, with 15 bases between. This CDR3 region has 13 residues. The germline CDR1 and CDR2 sequences are LNHDA and SQIVND (reference sequence). The CDR3 bases are TGTGCCACCTATCCGGGGGCCGACTATGGCTACACCTTC. Encoded protein: CATYPGADYGYTF.

This clone was counted between two and nine times. CDR3 loop: CASSLSYLGGETQYF. CDR3 DNA: TGTGCCAGCAGTTTATCTTATCTGGGAGGAGAGACCCAGTACTTC. The chain uses TRBV27 and TRBJ2-5, with D possibly matching TRBD2 (6 bases). Germline V gives CDR1 MNHEY, CDR2 SMNVEV (reference sequence). CDR3 length: 15 residues. V lost 0 bases and J 4 bases, leaving 12 bases between the germline ends.

V is TRBV6-5 and J is TRBJ1-2; maybe TRBD1 (6 bases). This CDR3 region has 15 residues. The germline V gene encodes CDR1 MNHEY and CDR2 SVGAGI. V was shortened by 0 bases and J by 4 bases, with 12 bases between the two germline ends. CDR3 in amino acids: CASSYSTEGVYGYTF. The DNA for the CDR3 is TGTGCCAGCAGTTACTCGACCGAGGGGGTCTATGGCTACACCTTC.

The CDR3 loop is CASSPGTARQYF. The CDR3 DNA sequence: TGTGCCAGCAGTCCGGGGACAGCCCGGCAGTACTTC. The chain carries TRBV27 and TRBJ2-7; TRBD1 matches at 7 bases. Germline lookup yields CDR1 MNHEY and CDR2 SMNVEV (reference sequence). The V gene end was trimmed by 5 bases and the J gene end by 9 bases; junction bases not matched to a gene: 7. CDR3 length: 12 residues.

The V and J genes are TRBV5-1 and TRBJ2-3, with 8 bases identical to TRBD2. The ends lost 2 bases at V and 4 bases at J; junction bases unmatched: 6. The germline V gene encodes CDR1 SGHRS and CDR2 YFSETQ. The CDR3 contains 15 residues. The DNA of the CDR3 is TGCGCCAGCAGCTTTAGCGGGGCAGTCGCAGATACGCAGTATTTT. Encoded protein: CASSFSGAVADTQYF.

The rearrangement links TRBV5-1 to TRBJ2-3; possibly TRBD1 for D (6 bases). Germline V gene data show CDR1 as SGHRS and CDR2 as YFSETQ. V was pared by 3 bases and J by 0 bases, with 8 bases between. CDR3 length: 14 amino acids. The CDR3 nucleotides read TGCGCCAGCAGCTCAGGGGACAGCACAGATACGCAGTATTTT. This sequence encodes CASSSGDSTDTQYF.

This chain uses TRBV2 with TRBJ1-2, with TRBD1 as a possible D gene (6 bases). The germline V gene has CDR1 SNHLY and CDR2 FYNNEI. The CDR3 extends over 14 amino acids. Between the trimmed V and J ends, which lost 7 bases and 8 bases, there was a span of 20 bases. The CDR3 DNA reads as TGTGCCAGCACCCACGAAGGGGGTATTCGGGGCTACACCTTC. Amino acids: CASTHEGGIRGYTF.

This chain uses TRBV19 with TRBJ1-2; D is unclear. V lost 8 bases and J lost 0, with 10 bases in between. This CDR3 spans 13 amino acids. Germline V gives CDR1 LNHDA, CDR2 SQIVND (reference sequence). CDR3 sequence reads: CASSQRSNYGYTF. The CDR3, as DNA: TGTGCCAGTTCTCAGAGATCTAACTATGGCTACACCTTC.

The J gene is TRBJ1-1, the V gene TRBV28; no reliable D call. Trimming stripped 2 bases from V and 3 bases from J, with 13 bases between. Per germline, CDR1 MDHEN and CDR2 SYDVKM. CDR3 length: 15 residues. The CDR3 is CASSLARPADTEAFF. The CDR3 DNA is TGTGCCAGCAGTTTAGCAAGACCGGCGGACACTGAAGCTTTCTTT.

The sample holds one count of this clone. The rearrangement uses TRBV28 and TRBJ1-2, with D unclear. Between the trimmed V and J ends, which lost 5 bases and 4 bases, there was a span of 11 bases. Germline V gene sequence: CDR1 MDHEN, CDR2 SYDVKM. The CDR3 covers 13 residues. The CDR3 here is CASSPPDLYGYTF. For the CDR3, the DNA is TGTGCCAGCAGTCCCCCAGACCTCTATGGCTACACCTTC.

V is TRBV7-9 and J is TRBJ1-1, with D uncertain. V was clipped by 2 bases and J by 1 base, with 8 bases between them. CDR3 length equals 14 residues. The germline gives CDR1 SEHNR, CDR2 FQNEAQ (reference sequence). The DNA for the CDR3 is TGTGCCAGCAGCTTATCAACAGAGAACACTGAAGCTTTCTTT. As protein: CASSLSTENTEAFF.

The chain carries TRBV3-1 (or the pseudogene TRBV3-2) and TRBJ2-7; D call uncertain. CDR1 and CDR2 from the germline V gene are LGHDT and YNNKEL (reference sequence). The CDR3 consists of 12 residues. Trimming pared 1 base from V and 5 bases from J, leaving 6 bases between. The CDR3 loop reads CASSQGFHEQYF. CDR3 nucleotide sequence: TGTGCCAGCAGCCAAGGGTTTCACGAGCAGTACTTC.